A single sample is the source of the 17 T cell receptor beta chains below, sequenced in a study of blood T cell repertoires in COVID-19. The repertoire was sequenced with immunoSEQ multiplex PCR; TCRdb's copy has only in-frame clones and lacks some. The table shows about 210,000 clones, with about nine tenths occurring only once. The source material was peripheral blood. The origin of the receptors is a man in his forties with acute or convalescent COVID-19.

Written as DNA, the CDR3 is TGTGCCACCAGTGATTCTCAACTAGCGGGGAGCTCCTACAATGAGCAGTTCTTC. Translation: CATSDSQLAGSSYNEQFF. This chain links TRBV24-1 with TRBJ2-1; the match to TRBD2 covers 10 bases. Germline CDR1 is KGHDR and CDR2 is SFDVKD. The CDR3 is 18 residues long. The trim removed 2 bases at V and 0 bases at J, leaving 6 bases unmatched.

The gene calls are TRBV5-1 and TRBJ1-1, with no clear D. The CDR3 totals 14 residues. Germline V gene data show CDR1 as SGHRS and CDR2 as YFSETQ. V lost 0 bases, J lost 0 bases, and 6 bases lay in between. The CDR3 DNA follows: TGCGCCAGCAGCTTGGGGACTATGAACACTGAAGCTTTCTTT. Protein product: CASSLGTMNTEAFF.

The rearrangement links TRBV5-4 to TRBJ1-6; D is unresolved. The CDR3 sequence is 15 residues long. Deletions cut 4 bases from V and 0 bases from J, with 8 bases between. From germline, CDR1 is SGHNT and CDR2 YYREEE (reference sequence). CDR3 protein: CASSLESSYNSPLHF. For the CDR3, the DNA is TGTGCCAGCAGCCTGGAGAGCTCCTATAATTCACCCCTCCACTTT.

The rearrangement joins TRBV29-1 to TRBJ2-1; perhaps D is TRBD1 or TRBD2 (7 bases each). CDR3 length: 14 residues. The germline V gene has CDR1 SQVTM and CDR2 ANQGSEA. V was cut by 7 bases and J by 0 bases, with 13 bases left in between. CDR3 nucleotide sequence: TGCAGCGCAGGGGGGGGAGCCTCCTACAATGAGCAGTTCTTC. Encoded protein: CSAGGGASYNEQFF.

The chain has TRBV15 and TRBJ2-7; weak D call: TRBD1 (6 bases). The CDR3 covers 12 residues. Per the germline V gene, CDR1 is LNHNV and CDR2 is YYDKDF (reference sequence). Trimming left V 5 bases short and J 6 bases short, with 11 bases between. The CDR3 DNA reads TGTGCCACCAGCCATGCGGACAGCGAGCAGTACTTC. Its translation is CATSHADSEQYF.

The chain couples TRBV5-1 to TRBJ2-2; tentatively, D is TRBD1 (6 bases). Germline assignment: CDR1 SGHRS and CDR2 YFSETQ. The V and J ends lost 7 bases and 3 bases respectively, with 16 bases between them. The CDR3 is 15 amino acids. CDR3 sequence reads: CASETATGHTGELFF. The CDR3 DNA follows: TGCGCCAGCGAAACGGCCACAGGGCACACCGGGGAGCTGTTTTTT.

V usage is TRBV11-2 and J usage is TRBJ1-6, with D possibly matching TRBD1 (5 bases). From germline, CDR1 is SGHAT and CDR2 FQNNGV. The length of the CDR3 is 17 residues. V shed 0 bases and J shed 7 bases, with 16 bases lying between them. CDR3 in amino acids: CASSLEGSRAGNSPLHF. The DNA for the CDR3 is TGTGCCAGCAGCTTAGAAGGTTCCAGGGCTGGGAATTCACCCCTCCACTTT.

This CDR3 is CASSRWDSGDGQPQHF. CDR3 DNA: TGTGCCAGCAGCCGATGGGACTCGGGCGACGGTCAGCCCCAGCATTTT. This sequence joins TRBV4-2 and TRBJ1-5, with D possibly matching TRBD1 (5 bases). Germline V gives CDR1 LGHNA, CDR2 YNFKEQ. This CDR3 comprises 16 residues. Trimming took off 4 bases at V and 6 bases at J, with 19 bases between the two ends.

The V call is TRBV7-8, the J call TRBJ2-7; 8 bases fit TRBD1. V shed 3 bases and J 1 base; nucleotides not matched to a gene: 11. Germline loops: CDR1 SGHVS, CDR2 FQNEAQ. The CDR3 is 17 amino acids. CDR3 nucleotides: TGTGCCAGCAGCTTGCCCTTTACAGGGGGGTCGTCCTACGAGCAGTACTTC. Translation: CASSLPFTGGSSYEQYF.

The rearrangement links TRBV11-2 to TRBJ1-2; 11 bases agree with TRBD1. CDR1 is SGHAT and CDR2 is FQNNGV in the germline V gene. The ends lost 1 base at V and 6 bases at J; junction bases unmatched: 4. The CDR3 runs 15 residues. CDR3 residues: CASSLGGQGAHGYTF. CDR3 DNA sequence: TGTGCCAGCAGCTTAGGCGGACAGGGGGCGCATGGCTACACCTTC. Full variable domain (rest looked up from reference TRBV11-2 and TRBJ1-2): EAGVAQSPRYKIIEKRQSVAFWCNPISGHATLYWYQQILGQGPKLLIQFQNNGVVDDSQLPKDRFSAERLKGVDSTLKIQPAKLEDSAVYLCASSLGGQGAHGYTFGSGTRLTVV.

The CDR3 DNA reads as TGTGCCTGGGTTGGGACAGGGCCCCCCTACGAGCAGTACTTC. This codes for CAWVGTGPPYEQYF. The gene calls are TRBV30 and TRBJ2-7, with 9 bases matching TRBD1. Unmatched junction bases numbered 7, after V lost 5 bases and J lost 2 bases. Germline V gives CDR1 GTSNPN, CDR2 SVGIG (reference sequence). The CDR3 runs to 14 residues.

J is TRBJ2-3 and V is TRBV6-1; 7 positions match TRBD1. Trimming cost V 0 bases and J 2 bases; bases outside gene matches: 5. The CDR3 is made up of 16 amino acids. Germline V lookup: CDR1 MNHNS, CDR2 SASEGT. Here the CDR3 DNA reads TGTGCCAGCAGTGAAGCGAGGGGGCTTATCACAGATACGCAGTATTTT. As protein: CASSEARGLITDTQYF.

In this sample, this clone turned up many times. The chain carries TRBV3-1 (or the pseudogene TRBV3-2) and TRBJ1-3, with 7 nucleotides matching TRBD1. The V gene end was trimmed by 5 bases and the J gene end by 0 bases; junction bases not matched to a gene: 7. Germline assignment: CDR1 LGHDT and CDR2 YNNKEL (reference sequence). This CDR3 spans 16 amino acids. The CDR3 bases are TGTGCCAGCAGCAATAAACAGGGGATCTCTGGAAACACCATATATTTT. It is translated as CASSNKQGISGNTIYF.

The chain uses TRBV27 and TRBJ2-1; 8 positions agree with TRBD2. Germline V lookup: CDR1 MNHEY, CDR2 SMNVEV (reference sequence). The J segment lost 6 bases and the V segment lost 7 bases, leaving 17 bases of the junction unmatched. The CDR3 sequence is 17 residues long. The CDR3 loop is CASNPIKRESLGNEQFF. CDR3 nucleotides: TGTGCCAGCAATCCTATTAAGCGGGAGTCGTTAGGCAATGAGCAGTTCTTC.

The V gene is TRBV6-5, the J gene TRBJ1-5; D is ambiguous. Trimming removed 5 bases at V and 7 bases at J, with 18 bases between. The CDR3 totals 15 residues. Germline lookup yields CDR1 MNHEY and CDR2 SVGAGI. The CDR3 here is CASSTSGDSWQPQHF. Here the CDR3 DNA reads TGTGCCAGCAGTACTTCCGGGGATTCGTGGCAGCCCCAGCATTTT.

The chain couples TRBV9 to TRBJ2-2; D is possibly TRBD1 (6 bases). Germline V lookup: CDR1 SGDLS, CDR2 YYNGEE. The ends were cut back, 4 bases at V and 5 bases at J, with 18 bases in the middle. CDR3 size: 16 residues. DNA of the CDR3: TGTGCCAGCAGCAAGACCCCCCTAGGACAGACCGGGGAGCTGTTTTTT. This gives the protein CASSKTPLGQTGELFF.

The chain recombines TRBV29-1 with TRBJ2-1; D is possibly TRBD2 (6 bases). V was clipped by 4 bases and J by 2 bases, with 9 bases between them. The CDR3 spans 13 residues. Germline loops: CDR1 SQVTM, CDR2 ANQGSEA. Here the CDR3 reads CSVGGVPYNEQFF. The CDR3 nucleotides read TGCAGCGTTGGGGGGGTCCCCTACAATGAGCAGTTCTTC.